Here is one T cell receptor beta chain with its context. The antigen is not known. At one end the junction does not follow the germline gene, possibly because of a read error. This sample includes further DNA sequences coding for the same CDR3. At baseline, cycle 4 day 1, and cycle 7 day 1, blood was sampled. The data were obtained in a study of OX40 agonist ivuxolimab in advanced cancers. As for the study in general: Patients were dosed with the agonistic anti-OX40 (CD134) antibody ivuxolimab. Findings of the study overall: Clonal expansion by week 6 occurred in CD4+ and CD8+ blood T cells (at 0.1 to 3.0 mg/kg).

CDR3 length equals 17 residues. Sequencing used immunoSEQ multiplex PCR; TCRdb keeps in-frame clones, though not all of them. The sample has 55,000 to 80,000 clones; roughly nine tenths are singletons. The receptor comes from an adult with an advanced solid tumor such as melanoma, head and neck, liver or kidney cancer. Sequenced here: CD4+ or CD8+ T cells sorted from blood, sampled in a trial of the OX40 agonist ivuxolimab. J is TRBJ2-4 and V is TRBV23-1; D is ambiguous. TRBV23-1 qualifies as an ORF whose function is uncertain. CDR3 coding DNA: TGCGCAAGCAGTCAACTCGAGAAGGTACCGGCCAAAAACATTCAGTACTTC. Translated, it gives CASSQLEKVPAKNIQYF.